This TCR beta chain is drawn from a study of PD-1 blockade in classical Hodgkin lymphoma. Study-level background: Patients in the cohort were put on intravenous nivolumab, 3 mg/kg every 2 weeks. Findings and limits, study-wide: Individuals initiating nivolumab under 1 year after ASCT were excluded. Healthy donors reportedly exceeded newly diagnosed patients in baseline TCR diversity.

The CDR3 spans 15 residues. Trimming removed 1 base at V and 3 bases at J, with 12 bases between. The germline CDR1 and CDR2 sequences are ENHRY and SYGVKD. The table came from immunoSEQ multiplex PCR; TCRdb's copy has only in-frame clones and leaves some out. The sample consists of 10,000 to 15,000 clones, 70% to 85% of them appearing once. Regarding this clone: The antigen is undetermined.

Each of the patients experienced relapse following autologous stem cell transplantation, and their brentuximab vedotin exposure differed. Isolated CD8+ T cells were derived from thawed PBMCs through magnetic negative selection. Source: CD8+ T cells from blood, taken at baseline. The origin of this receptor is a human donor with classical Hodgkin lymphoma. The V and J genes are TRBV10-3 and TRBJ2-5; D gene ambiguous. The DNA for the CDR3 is TGTGCCATCAGTGAGTGGGAATCCGGAGAAGAGACCCAGTACTTC. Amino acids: CAISEWESGEETQYF.